The sequence of this T cell receptor beta chain was determined in a study of graft-versus-host responses after intestinal transplantation. Study context: Grafts were multivisceral, liver-intestinal, or isolated intestinal.

Sequenced by immunoSEQ multiplex PCR; TCRdb stores in-frame clones only, minus some. Of fewer than 95,000 clones in the sample, under 95% were seen once. Per germline, CDR1 SGHVS and CDR2 FNYEAQ. The junction had 3 bases not matched to a gene; V was cut back by 5 bases and J by 2 bases. The CDR3 extends over 15 amino acids. Notes on this clone: What it binds is unknown.

The chain uses TRBV7-6 and TRBJ2-5, with TRBD2 matching over 12 bases. The TCR comes from a human donor who received an intestinal transplant. The input for sequencing was unstimulated CD8+ T cells sorted from spleen or lymph node cells, taken before intestinal transplant. CDR3 nucleotide sequence: TGTGCCAGCAGCCTCGGACTAGCGGGGCAAGAGACCCAGTACTTC. This sequence encodes CASSLGLAGQETQYF. The variable domain in full, completed from reference TRBV7-6 and TRBJ2-5, reads GAGVSQSPRYKVTKRGQDVALRCDPISGHVSLYWYRQALGQGPEFLTYFNYEAQQDKSGLPNDRFSAERPEGSISTLTIQRTEQRDSAMYRCASSLGLAGQETQYFGPGTRLLVL.